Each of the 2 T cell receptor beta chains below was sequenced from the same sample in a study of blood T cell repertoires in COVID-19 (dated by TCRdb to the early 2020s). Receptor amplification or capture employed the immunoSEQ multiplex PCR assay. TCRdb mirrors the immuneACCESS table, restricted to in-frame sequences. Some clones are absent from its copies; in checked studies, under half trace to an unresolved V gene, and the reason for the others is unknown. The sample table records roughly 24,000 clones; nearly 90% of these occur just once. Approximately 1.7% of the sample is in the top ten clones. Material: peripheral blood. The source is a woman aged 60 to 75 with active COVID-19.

This CDR3 is CATSRGTVENQPQHF. In DNA, the CDR3 is TGTGCCACCAGCAGAGGCACAGTAGAGAATCAGCCCCAGCATTTT. V and J are TRBV15 and TRBJ1-5; D uncertain. Germline-derived CDR1 and CDR2 are LNHNV and YYDKDF (reference sequence). V was clipped by 1 base and J by 4 bases, with 11 bases between them. The CDR3 is 15 residues long.

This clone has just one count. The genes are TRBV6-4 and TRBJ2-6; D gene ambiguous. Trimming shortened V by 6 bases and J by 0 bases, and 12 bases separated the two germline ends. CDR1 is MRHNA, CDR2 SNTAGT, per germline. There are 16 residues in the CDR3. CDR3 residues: CASSVSLSSGANVLTF. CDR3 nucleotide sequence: TGTGCCAGCAGCGTCTCTCTTAGCTCTGGGGCCAACGTCCTGACTTTC.